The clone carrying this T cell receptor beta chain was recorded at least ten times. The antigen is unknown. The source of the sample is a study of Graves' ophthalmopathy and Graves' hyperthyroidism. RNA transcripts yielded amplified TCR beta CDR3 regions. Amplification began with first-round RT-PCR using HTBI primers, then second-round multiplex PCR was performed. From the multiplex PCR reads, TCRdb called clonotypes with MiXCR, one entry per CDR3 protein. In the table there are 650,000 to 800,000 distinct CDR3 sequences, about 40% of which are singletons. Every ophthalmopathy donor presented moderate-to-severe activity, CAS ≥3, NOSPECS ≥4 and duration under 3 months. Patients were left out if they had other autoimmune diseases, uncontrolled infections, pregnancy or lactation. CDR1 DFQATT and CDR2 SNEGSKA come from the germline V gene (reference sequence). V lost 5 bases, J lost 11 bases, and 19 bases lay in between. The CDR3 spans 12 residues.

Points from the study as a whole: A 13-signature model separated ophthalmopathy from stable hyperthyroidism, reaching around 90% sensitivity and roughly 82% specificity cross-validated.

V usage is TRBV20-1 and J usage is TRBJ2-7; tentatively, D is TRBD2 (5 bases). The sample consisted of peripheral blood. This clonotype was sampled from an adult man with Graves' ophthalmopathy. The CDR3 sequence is CSAWLADPKEYF. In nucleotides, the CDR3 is TGCAGTGCTTGGCTAGCAGACCCGAAGGAGTACTTC.